This T cell receptor (delta chain) was identified in a study of γδ T cells in repeated Plasmodium falciparum infection. Overall study context: Timepoints: baseline, immediately before selected infections, and 21 days after every infection.

Both TRG and TRD chains were sequenced from each sorted sample. TCRdb re-identified clones in the multiplex PCR reads via CATT. The repertoire holds 50,000 or so delta-chain clones, with 1.6% as singletons. Bulk repertoires came from Vgamma9/Vdelta2+ or Vdelta2-negative gammadelta T cells flow-sorted from PBMC. Germline CDR1 GEAIGNYY, CDR2 EKD. This CDR3 contains 17 residues. With V trimmed by 2 bases and J by 1 base, 9 bases remained unmatched. Notes on the study in general: Malian donors came from one small rural village, predominantly one ethnic group. Vdelta2-negative gammadelta repertoires appeared less diverse and less shared in Malian than Australian children.

In its sample, this clone is medium-sized. Its antigen is undetermined. Distinct nucleotide sequences in the sample also encode this CDR3. Input material: gamma-delta T cells from blood. This rearrangement joins TRDV2 to TRDJ1; TRDD3 matches 10 bases. The sequence was collected from a pool of human donors (malaria-infected and uninfected, not separated). The CDR3 DNA reads as TGTGCCTGTGACATCTTGGGGGATACTTCTTCCACCGATAAACTCATCTTT. It encodes CACDILGDTSSTDKLIF.